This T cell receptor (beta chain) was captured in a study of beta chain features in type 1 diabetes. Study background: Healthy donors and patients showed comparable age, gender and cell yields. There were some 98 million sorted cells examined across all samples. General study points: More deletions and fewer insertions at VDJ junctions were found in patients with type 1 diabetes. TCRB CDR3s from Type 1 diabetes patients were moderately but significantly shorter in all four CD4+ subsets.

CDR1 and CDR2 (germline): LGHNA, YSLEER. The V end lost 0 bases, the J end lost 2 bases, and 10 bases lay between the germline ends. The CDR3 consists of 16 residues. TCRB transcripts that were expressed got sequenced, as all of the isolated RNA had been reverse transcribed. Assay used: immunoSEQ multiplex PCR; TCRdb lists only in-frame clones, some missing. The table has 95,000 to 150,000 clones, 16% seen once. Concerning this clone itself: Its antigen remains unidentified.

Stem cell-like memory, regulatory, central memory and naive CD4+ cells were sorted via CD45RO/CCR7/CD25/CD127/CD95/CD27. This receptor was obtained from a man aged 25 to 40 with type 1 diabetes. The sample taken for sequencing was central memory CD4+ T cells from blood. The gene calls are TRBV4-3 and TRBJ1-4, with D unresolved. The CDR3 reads CASSQEYVGTNEKLFF. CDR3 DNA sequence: TGCGCCAGCAGCCAAGAGTATGTCGGGACTAATGAAAAACTGTTTTTT.